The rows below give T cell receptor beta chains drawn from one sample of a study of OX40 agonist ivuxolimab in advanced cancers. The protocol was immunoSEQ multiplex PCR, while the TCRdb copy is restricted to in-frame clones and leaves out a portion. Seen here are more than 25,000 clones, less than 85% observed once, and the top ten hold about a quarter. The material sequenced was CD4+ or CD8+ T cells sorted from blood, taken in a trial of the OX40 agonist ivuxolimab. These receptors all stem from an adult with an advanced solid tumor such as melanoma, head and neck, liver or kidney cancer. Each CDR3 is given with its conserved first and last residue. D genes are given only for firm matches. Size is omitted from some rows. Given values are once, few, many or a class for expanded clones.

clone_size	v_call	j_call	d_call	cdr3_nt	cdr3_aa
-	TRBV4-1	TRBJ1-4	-	TGCGCCAGCAGCCAAGCGTGGGGCGGGAATGAAAAACTGTTTTTT	CASSQAWGGNEKLFF
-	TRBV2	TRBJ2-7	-	TGTGCCAGCAGACGGAAGGACCTCGAGCAGTACTTC	CASRRKDLEQYF
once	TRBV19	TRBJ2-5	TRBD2	TGTGCCAGTAGTATATCGGGAGGGTGGGGCAGCCTGGGGGAGACCCAGTACTTC	CASSISGGWGSLGETQYF
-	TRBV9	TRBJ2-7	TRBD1	TGTGCCAGCAGCGCTTCACCATCGGACAGGGCGGACGAGCAGTACTTC	CASSASPSDRADEQYF
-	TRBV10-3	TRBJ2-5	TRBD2	TGTGCCATCAGTGAGTCAGGGACTAGCGGGAGAGGGGAGACCCAGTACTTC	CAISESGTSGRGETQYF
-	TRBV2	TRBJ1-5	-	TGTGCCAGCAGTGAGGGGGTTGATAGCAATCAGCCCCAGCATTTT	CASSEGVDSNQPQHF
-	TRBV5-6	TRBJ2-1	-	TGTGCCAGCAGCTCCGATCCAAGCTCCTACAATGAGCAGTTCTTC	CASSSDPSSYNEQFF
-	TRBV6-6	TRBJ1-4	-	TGTGCCAGCAGGGAGCACGTTGGTAATGAAAAACTGTTTTTT	CASREHVGNEKLFF
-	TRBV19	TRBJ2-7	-	TGTGCCAGTAGTATAGCAGGGGACTACGAGCAGTACTTC	CASSIAGDYEQYF
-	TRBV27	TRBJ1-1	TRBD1	TGTGCCAGCTTTCAATACAGGGGGGTAAGGGCTGAAGCTTTCTTT	CASFQYRGVRAEAFF
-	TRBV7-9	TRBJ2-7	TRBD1	TGTGCCAGCAGGACAGGGGGCAACGAGCAGTACTTC	CASRTGGNEQYF
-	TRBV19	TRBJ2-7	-	TGTGCCAGTACGGCGGCGTTGGGGGACCTCTACGAGCAGTACTTC	CASTAALGDLYEQYF
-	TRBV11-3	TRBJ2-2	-	TGTGCCAGCAGCTTAGGCCTGAACACCGGGGAGCTGTTTTTT	CASSLGLNTGELFF
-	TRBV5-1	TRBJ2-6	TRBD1	TGCGCCAGCAGCTGGACAGGAGCCTCTGGGGCCAACGTCCTGACTTTC	CASSWTGASGANVLTF